This TCR beta chain was profiled in a study of blood T cell repertoires in COVID-19. For the study at large: Samples representing acute and convalescent COVID-19 were sourced from the United States, Italy and Spain. PBMCs, B-cell-depleted T cells, or T cells provided the cDNA or gDNA that made up the material.

Sequencing was performed with immunoSEQ multiplex PCR; in TCRdb, only in-frame clones are kept and a portion is missing. The table records around 100,000 clones, approximately 80% of them present only once. CDR1 MNHEY and CDR2 SVGAGI come from the germline V gene. The CDR3 runs to 15 residues. Trimming took 0 bases from V and 2 from J, leaving 8 bases between them. This sequence joins TRBV6-5 and TRBJ2-1; D is ambiguous. The sequenced sample consisted of peripheral blood. The source of this sequence is a human donor in a cohort sampled during active COVID-19. This CDR3 reads CASSYSAVPYNEQFF. The CDR3 nucleotides read TGTGCCAGCAGTTACTCGGCAGTACCCTACAATGAGCAGTTCTTC.